This entry is about one T cell receptor beta chain. Its specificity is unknown. The timepoints at which blood was sampled were baseline, cycle 4 day 1, and cycle 7 day 1. These data come from a study of OX40 agonist ivuxolimab in advanced cancers. Study overall: Every 2 weeks, ivuxolimab was infused into the patients intravenously at between 0.01 and 10 mg/kg. Regarding the study as a whole: Averaged across samples, CD8+ T cells carried more expanded clones than CD4+ did. In the 0.1-3.0 mg/kg groups, partial responders showed among the lowest expansion.

Here immunoSEQ multiplex PCR was the method, and the copy in TCRdb shows in-frame clones only, minus some. The sample shows 75,000 to 100,000 clones, more than 85% of them seen only once. The trim removed 2 bases at V and 0 bases at J, leaving 2 bases unmatched. CDR3 length: 15 residues. Germline-derived CDR1 and CDR2 are MDHEN and SYDVKM. Sequences were derived from CD4+ or CD8+ T cells sorted from blood, sampled in a trial of the OX40 agonist ivuxolimab. The source is an adult with an advanced solid tumor such as melanoma, head and neck, liver or kidney cancer. The rearrangement links TRBV28 to TRBJ2-7; 9 nucleotides agree with TRBD1. The CDR3 nucleotides read TGTGCCAGCAGTTTAGGGGGACAGGGCTCCTACGAGCAGTACTTC. Translated, it gives CASSLGGQGSYEQYF.